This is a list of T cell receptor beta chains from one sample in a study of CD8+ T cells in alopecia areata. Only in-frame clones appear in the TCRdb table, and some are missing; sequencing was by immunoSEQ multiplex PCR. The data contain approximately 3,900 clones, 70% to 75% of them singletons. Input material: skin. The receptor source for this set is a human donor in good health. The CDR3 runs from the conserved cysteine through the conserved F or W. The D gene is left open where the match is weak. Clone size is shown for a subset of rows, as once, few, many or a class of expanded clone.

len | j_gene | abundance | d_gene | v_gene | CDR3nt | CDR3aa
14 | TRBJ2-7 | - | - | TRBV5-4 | TGTGCCAGCAGCCCCACGACACACCCCTACGAGCAGTACTTC | CASSPTTHPYEQYF
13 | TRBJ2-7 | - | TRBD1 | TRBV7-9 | TGTGCCAGCAGCTTGGACAGGGGCTACGAGCAGTACTTC | CASSLDRGYEQYF
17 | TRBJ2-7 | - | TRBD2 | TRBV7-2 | TGTGCCAGCAGTTCAGGGGGGCTAGCGGGACGTTACTACGAGCAGTACTTC | CASSSGGLAGRYYEQYF
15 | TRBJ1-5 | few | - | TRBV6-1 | TGTGCCAGCAGCTTTGAGGTGGGGGGTGCTCAGCCCCAGCATTTT | CASSFEVGGAQPQHF
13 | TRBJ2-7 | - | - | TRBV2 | TGTGCCAGCGGAACAGGGACCTCCTACGAGCAGTACTTC | CASGTGTSYEQYF
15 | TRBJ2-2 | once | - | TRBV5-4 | TGTGCCAGCAGCTTAGGACGGACGGGAACCGGGGAGCTGTTTTTT | CASSLGRTGTGELFF
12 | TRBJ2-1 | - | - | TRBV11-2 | TGTGCCAGCAGCTTACTTGGCAATGAGCAGTTCTTC | CASSLLGNEQFF
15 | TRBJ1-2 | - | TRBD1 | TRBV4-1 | TGCGCCAGCAGCCATACCCCCGGGACAGGGGACGGCTACACCTTC | CASSHTPGTGDGYTF
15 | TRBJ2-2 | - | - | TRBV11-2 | TGTGCCAGCAGCTCCTCAGCGGCCAACACCGGGGAGCTGTTTTTT | CASSSSAANTGELFF
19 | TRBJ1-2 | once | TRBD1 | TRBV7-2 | TGTGCCAGCAGCTTCCCCCGACTCCGGGACAGGGGAAAAGTCGAGGGCTACACCTTC | CASSFPRLRDRGKVEGYTF
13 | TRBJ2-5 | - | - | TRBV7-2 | TGTGCCAGCAGCCTGACTAGTTTAGAGACCCAGTACTTC | CASSLTSLETQYF
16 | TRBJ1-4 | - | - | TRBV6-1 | TGTGCCAGCAGTGAAGTCCTCAGTGCAACTAATGAAAAACTGTTTTTT | CASSEVLSATNEKLFF
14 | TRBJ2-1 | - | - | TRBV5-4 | TGTGCCAGCAGCCCTGATGCGGTCTACAATGAGCAGTTCTTC | CASSPDAVYNEQFF
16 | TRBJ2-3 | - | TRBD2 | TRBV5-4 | TGTGCCAGCAGCTCCCAGGGCGGGGGGGGCGCAGATACGCAGTATTTT | CASSSQGGGGADTQYF
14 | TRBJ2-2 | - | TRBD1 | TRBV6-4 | TGTGCCAGCAGTGAACAGGGGGGCACCGGGGAGCTGTTTTTT | CASSEQGGTGELFF
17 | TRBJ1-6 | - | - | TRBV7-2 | TGTGCCAGCAGCTTAGGGGCGGGCGGCAGGGGTGATTCACCCCTCCACTTT | CASSLGAGGRGDSPLHF
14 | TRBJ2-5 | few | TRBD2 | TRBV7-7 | TGTGCCAGCAGCTCTGGGACTAGCCGGGAGACCCAGTACTTC | CASSSGTSRETQYF
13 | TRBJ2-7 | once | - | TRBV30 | TGTGCCTGGAGAATGGGATCCGGCTACGAGCAGTACTTC | CAWRMGSGYEQYF
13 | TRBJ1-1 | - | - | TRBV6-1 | TGTGCCAGCAGTTCAAGGGGCCCCCGTGAAGCTTTCTTT | CASSSRGPREAFF
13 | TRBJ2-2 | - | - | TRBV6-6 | TGTGCCAGCAGGGGTTGGGCCACCGGGGAGCTGTTTTTT | CASRGWATGELFF
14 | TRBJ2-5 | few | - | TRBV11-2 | TGTGCCAGCAGCTTTCAGCCTAGAGGGGAGACCCAGTACTTC | CASSFQPRGETQYF
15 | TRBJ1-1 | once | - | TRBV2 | TGTGCCAGCAGAAAGGGCTTTGTATCCGACACTGAAGCTTTCTTT | CASRKGFVSDTEAFF
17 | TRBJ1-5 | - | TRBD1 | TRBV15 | TGTGCCACCAGCAGAGATTTCTCCAGGGGGAGCAATCAGCCCCAGCATTTT | CATSRDFSRGSNQPQHF
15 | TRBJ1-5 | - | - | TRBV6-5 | TGTGCCAGCAGTTACTCCGGGGGGAGCAATCAGCCCCAGCATTTT | CASSYSGGSNQPQHF
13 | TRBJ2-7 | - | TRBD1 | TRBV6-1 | TGTGCCAGCAGCCTCGACAGGGTCTACGAGCAGTACTTC | CASSLDRVYEQYF
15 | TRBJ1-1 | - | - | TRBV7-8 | TGTGCCAGCAGCCTGAGGGGGACACGGAACACTGAAGCTTTCTTT | CASSLRGTRNTEAFF
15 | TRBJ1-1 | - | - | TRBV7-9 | TGTGCCAGCAGCCCGGACAGCCGCTCGGGGGGCGAAGCTTTCTTT | CASSPDSRSGGEAFF
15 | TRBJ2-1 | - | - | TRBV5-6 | TGTGCCAGCAGCTTGGGACACCCCACCTTCGATGAGCAGTTCTTC | CASSLGHPTFDEQFF
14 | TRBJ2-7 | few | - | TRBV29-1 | TGCAGCGTTGCCCTGCAGGGGTCCCTCTACGAGCAGTACTTC | CSVALQGSLYEQYF
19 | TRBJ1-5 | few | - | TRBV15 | TGTGCCACCAGCAGAGATAACAGGGCCCGGCGGGAAAGCAATCAGCCCCAGCATTTT | CATSRDNRARRESNQPQHF
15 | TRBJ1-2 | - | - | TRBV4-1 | TGCGCCAGCAGCCAAGATGAAGGGGGGACCTATGGCTACACCTTC | CASSQDEGGTYGYTF
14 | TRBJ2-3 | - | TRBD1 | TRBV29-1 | TGCAGCGTCCCAGCAGGGGGCCTCACAGATACGCAGTATTTT | CSVPAGGLTDTQYF